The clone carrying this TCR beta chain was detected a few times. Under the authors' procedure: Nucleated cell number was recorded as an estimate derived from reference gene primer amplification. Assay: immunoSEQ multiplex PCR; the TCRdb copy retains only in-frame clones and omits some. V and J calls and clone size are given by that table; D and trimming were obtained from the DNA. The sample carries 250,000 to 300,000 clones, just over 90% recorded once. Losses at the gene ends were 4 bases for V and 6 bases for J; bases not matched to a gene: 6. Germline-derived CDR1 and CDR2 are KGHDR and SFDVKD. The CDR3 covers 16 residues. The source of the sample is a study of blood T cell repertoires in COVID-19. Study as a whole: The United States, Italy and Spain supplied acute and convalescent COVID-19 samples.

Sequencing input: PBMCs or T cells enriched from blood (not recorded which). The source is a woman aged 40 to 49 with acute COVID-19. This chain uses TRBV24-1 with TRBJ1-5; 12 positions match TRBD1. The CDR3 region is CATSDPGTGGSQPQHF. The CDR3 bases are TGTGCCACCAGTGACCCCGGGACAGGGGGCTCTCAGCCCCAGCATTTT.